These 19 T cell receptor beta chains were all obtained from the same sample, sequenced in a study of vaccination and CD4 T cells after COVID-19. Regarding treatment: approximately 9-day PBMC culture with coronavirus spike peptide pools or control peptides (ViraFEST assay). The Oncomine TCR Beta short-read assay generated sequence data from the DNA of cultured CD4+ T cells. TCRdb reanalysed the PCR reads using MiXCR and keeps one entry per CDR3 protein. The profile covers 15,000 to 20,000 distinct CDR3 sequences, with approximately 29% appearing a single time and roughly a sixth taken by the ten largest. No antigens are known for them. The sequencing sample was made of cultured CD4+ T cells from blood. The receptor source for this set is a human donor with COVID-19.

Judged by abundance, this clonotype is medium-sized. The CDR3: CASSPFSGAVYNEQFF. CDR3 sequence (DNA): TGTGCCAGCAGTCCCTTTAGCGGGGCGGTTTACAATGAGCAGTTCTTC. The chain carries TRBV27 and TRBJ2-1; TRBD2 matches at 8 bases. The CDR3 length is 16 residues. Trimming at V came to 5 bases and at J to 4 bases, leaving 10 bases not matched to a gene. Germline V CDR1 and CDR2: MNHEY, SMNVEV (reference sequence).

By its share, this clonotype is medium-sized (0.01 to 0.1%). The rearrangement uses TRBV7-8 and TRBJ1-2, with D unclear. CDR1 and CDR2 from the germline V gene are SGHVS and FQNEAQ. Trimming removed 3 bases at V and 7 bases at J, with 24 bases between. The CDR3 contains 17 residues. The CDR3, as DNA: TGTGCCAGCAGCTTGCAATGGGCAGGTGCGAGCTTCCTTGGCTACACCTTC. It translates to CASSLQWAGASFLGYTF. The complete variable domain, with remaining parts taken from reference TRBV7-8 and TRBJ1-2, reads GAGVSQSPRYKVAKRGQDVALRCDPISGHVSLFWYQQALGQGPEFLTYFQNEAQLDKSGLPSDRFFAERPEGSVSTLKIQRTQQEDSAVYLCASSLQWAGASFLGYTFGSGTRLTVV.

This clonotype has only a few counts. The chain combines TRBV19 with TRBJ1-5; 9 bases are shared with TRBD1. CDR1 is LNHDA and CDR2 is SQIVND in the germline V gene (reference sequence). The length of the CDR3 is 15 residues. Trimming cost V 4 bases and J 7 bases; bases outside gene matches: 8. The CDR3 region is CASSSTGGARQPQHF. DNA for the CDR3: TGTGCCAGTAGTAGCACAGGGGGCGCAAGGCAGCCCCAGCATTTT.

The chain combines TRBV6-1 with TRBJ1-3, with D possibly being TRBD1 (5 bases). CDR1 is MNHNS, CDR2 SASEGT, per germline. V was pared by 8 bases and J by 2 bases, with 10 bases between. This CDR3 contains 13 residues. The CDR3 DNA reads TGTGCCAGCTTTGGGGGTCCTGGAAACACCATATATTTT. It specifies CASFGGPGNTIYF.

The chain couples TRBV6-4 to TRBJ2-6; D might be TRBD2 (7 bases). The CDR3 is 20 residues long. V lost 4 bases to trimming and J lost 1 base, with 23 bases between them. Germline lookup yields CDR1 MRHNA and CDR2 SNTAGT. The CDR3 DNA sequence: TGTGCCAGCAGTGGGCTTGGGGGGGGCGGTGTTAGGTCTGGGGCCAACGTCCTGACTTTC. This codes for CASSGLGGGGVRSGANVLTF.

This clonotype was found a few times. The chain has TRBV7-2 and TRBJ2-5; D uncertain. The CDR3 is 14 amino acids. CDR1 and CDR2 from the germline V gene are SGHTA and FQGNSA. Trimming cost V 5 bases and J 5 bases, with 15 bases left between them. The CDR3 here is CASSPEVLGETQYF. In DNA, the CDR3 is TGTGCCAGCAGCCCCGAGGTTCTGGGGGAGACCCAGTACTTC.

With regard to this clonotype: A junction boundary mismatches the germline segment, possibly from a read error. The V gene is TRBV7-9, the J gene TRBJ1-2, with TRBD1 matching over 7 bases. The CDR3 runs 15 residues. Germline V lookup: CDR1 SEHNR, CDR2 FQNEAQ (reference sequence). The chain's CDR3 is CASSLEGGQVYDYTF. The CDR3 region has the DNA TGTGCCAGCAGCTTAGAGGGAGGACAGGTCTATGACTACACCTTC.

A few counts support this clonotype. J is TRBJ2-7 and V is TRBV2, with D perhaps TRBD1 or TRBD2 (5 bases each). The V end was cut by 0 bases, the J end by 1 base, with 13 bases between. The V gene's germline CDR1 is SNHLY and CDR2 FYNNEI. The CDR3 consists of 16 residues. Here the CDR3 DNA reads TGTGCCAGCAGTGAAGCAAGGGACGGACCATCCTACGAGCAGTACTTC. Protein: CASSEARDGPSYEQYF.

This clonotype was observed a handful of times. This chain connects TRBV7-8 to TRBJ1-4, with unresolved D. Deletions cut 0 bases from V and 7 bases from J, with 3 bases between. In germline, CDR1 is SGHVS, CDR2 FQNEAQ. The CDR3 has 12 residues. CDR3 in DNA: TGTGCCAGCAGCTTAGCTGTTGAAAAACTGTTTTTT. Translation: CASSLAVEKLFF.

This clonotype has a handful of counts. The chain has TRBV2 and TRBJ1-5; D remains unclear. CDR1 is SNHLY and CDR2 is FYNNEI in the germline V gene. Trimming pared 4 bases from V and 5 bases from J, leaving 15 bases between. This CDR3 contains 15 residues. CDR3 sequence: CASSVTSTLDQPQHF. The CDR3 DNA reads TGTGCCAGCAGTGTTACCTCGACTTTGGATCAGCCCCAGCATTTT.

The rearrangement links TRBV28 to TRBJ1-3, with a tentative D call TRBD1 (5 bases). This CDR3 has 15 residues. Trimming pared 2 bases from V and 2 bases from J, leaving 10 bases between. CDR1 and CDR2 (germline): MDHEN, SYDVKM. The CDR3 sequence is CASSLEAGAGNTIYF. DNA for the CDR3: TGTGCCAGCAGTTTAGAAGCGGGGGCTGGAAACACCATATATTTT.

The chain has TRBV20-1 and TRBJ1-2; D call uncertain. This CDR3 is 14 amino acids long. Trimming shortened V by 1 base and J by 0 bases, and 9 bases separated the two germline ends. From germline, CDR1 is DFQATT and CDR2 SNEGSKA (reference sequence). The CDR3 reads CSARAAGANYGYTF. In DNA form, the CDR3 reads TGCAGTGCTAGAGCGGCAGGAGCTAACTATGGCTACACCTTC.

This chain uses TRBV7-6 with TRBJ2-3; 7 bases fit TRBD2. The trim removed 3 bases at V and 4 bases at J, leaving 10 bases unmatched. The CDR3 totals 16 residues. Germline lookup yields CDR1 SGHVS and CDR2 FNYEAQ. The CDR3 sequence: CASSFRAGRLSDTQYF. The CDR3 DNA reads as TGTGCCAGCAGCTTCCGAGCGGGGCGGTTGTCAGATACGCAGTATTTT. The whole variable domain, filled in from reference TRBV7-6 and TRBJ2-3, reads GAGVSQSPRYKVTKRGQDVALRCDPISGHVSLYWYRQALGQGPEFLTYFNYEAQQDKSGLPNDRFSAERPEGSISTLTIQRTEQRDSAMYRCASSFRAGRLSDTQYFGPGTRLTVL.

This clonotype was seen a few times. The V and J genes are TRBV2 and TRBJ1-2, with D possibly being TRBD1 (6 bases). V lost 6 bases and J 6 bases, leaving 11 bases between the germline ends. The CDR3 has 12 amino acids. Germline V gene data show CDR1 as SNHLY and CDR2 as FYNNEI. Written as DNA, the CDR3 is TGTGCCAGCAGAGATGACAGGAATGGCTACACCTTC. Its translation: CASRDDRNGYTF.

The chain employs TRBV7-9 and TRBJ1-1; D perhaps matches TRBD1 (5 bases). Trimming removed 5 bases from V and 7 bases from J, with 8 bases in between. Germline V lookup: CDR1 SEHNR, CDR2 FQNEAQ (reference sequence). This CDR3 has 11 residues. CDR3 region: CASSRQSEAFF. The CDR3 DNA follows: TGTGCCAGCAGCCGACAGAGTGAAGCTTTCTTT.

This clonotype has a handful of counts. The chain has TRBV29-1 and TRBJ1-2; D might be TRBD1 (6 bases). The CDR3 is made up of 14 amino acids. V was trimmed by 3 bases and J by 10 bases, leaving 21 bases between them. Germline assignment: CDR1 SQVTM and CDR2 ANQGSEA. The chain's CDR3 is CSVERDTKVGTYTF. The CDR3 DNA follows: TGCAGCGTTGAGCGGGACACAAAAGTGGGTACCTACACCTTC.

The chain recombines TRBV6-5 with TRBJ2-7, with 7 bases aligning to TRBD1. CDR1 MNHEY and CDR2 SVGAGI come from the germline V gene. The length of the CDR3 is 15 residues. V lost 2 bases and J lost 2; bases outside the gene matches: 6. CDR3 sequence: CASSYKHRGAYEQYF. CDR3 in DNA: TGTGCCAGCAGTTACAAGCACAGGGGAGCCTACGAGCAGTACTTC.

This CDR3 reads CASRVGGYSYNEQFF. The DNA of the CDR3 is TGTGCCAGCAGGGTGGGAGGTTACTCCTACAATGAGCAGTTCTTC. This rearrangement joins TRBV28 to TRBJ2-1; TRBD2 is a possible D gene (6 bases). V was trimmed by 6 bases and J by 0 bases, leaving 12 bases between them. This CDR3 contains 15 residues. Per germline, CDR1 MDHEN and CDR2 SYDVKM.

The rearrangement joins TRBV7-2 to TRBJ2-3; 7 positions agree with TRBD1. With V trimmed by 5 bases and J by 0 bases, 5 bases remained unmatched. Germline V gene data show CDR1 as SGHTA and CDR2 as FQGNSA. The CDR3 totals 15 residues. CDR3 DNA sequence: TGTGCCAGCAGCCGGGACAGCGCTAGCACAGATACGCAGTATTTT. This translates into CASSRDSASTDTQYF.